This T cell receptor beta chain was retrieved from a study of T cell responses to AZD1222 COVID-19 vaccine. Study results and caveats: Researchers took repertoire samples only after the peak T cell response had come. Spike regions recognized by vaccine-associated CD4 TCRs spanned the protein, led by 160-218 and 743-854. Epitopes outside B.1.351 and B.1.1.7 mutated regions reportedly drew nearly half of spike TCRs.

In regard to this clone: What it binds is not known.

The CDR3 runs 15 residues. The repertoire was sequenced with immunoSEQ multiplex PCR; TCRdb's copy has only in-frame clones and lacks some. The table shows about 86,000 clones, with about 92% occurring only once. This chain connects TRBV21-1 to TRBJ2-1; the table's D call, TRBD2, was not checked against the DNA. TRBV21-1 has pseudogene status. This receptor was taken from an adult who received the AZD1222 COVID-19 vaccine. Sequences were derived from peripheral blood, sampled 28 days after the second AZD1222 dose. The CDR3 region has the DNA TGTGCCAGCAGCATGACTAGCGGGGGTTGGTGTGAGCAGTTCTTC. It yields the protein CASSMTSGGWCEQFF.